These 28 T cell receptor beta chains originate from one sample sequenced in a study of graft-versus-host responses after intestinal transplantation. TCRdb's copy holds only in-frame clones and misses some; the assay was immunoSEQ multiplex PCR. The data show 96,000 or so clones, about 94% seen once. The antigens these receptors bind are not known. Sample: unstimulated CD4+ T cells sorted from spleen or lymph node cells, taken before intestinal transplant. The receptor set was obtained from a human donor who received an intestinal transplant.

CDR3 coding DNA: TGTGCCAGCAGTTTAGGGAGTAGCGCTTACTACGAGCAGTACTTC. This encodes CASSLGSSAYYEQYF. This chain joins TRBV27 and TRBJ2-7; perhaps TRBD2 as D (5 bases). Trimming took off 2 bases at V and 3 bases at J, with 14 bases between the two ends. Germline CDR1 MNHEY, CDR2 SMNVEV (reference sequence). The CDR3 covers 15 residues.

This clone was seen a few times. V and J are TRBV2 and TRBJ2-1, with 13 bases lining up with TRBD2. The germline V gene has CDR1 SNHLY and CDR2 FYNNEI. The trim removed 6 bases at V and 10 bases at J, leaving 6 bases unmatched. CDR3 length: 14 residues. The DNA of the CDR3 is TGTGCCAGCAGCCCAGTGGGACTAGCGGGGGAGCAGTTCTTC. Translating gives CASSPVGLAGEQFF.

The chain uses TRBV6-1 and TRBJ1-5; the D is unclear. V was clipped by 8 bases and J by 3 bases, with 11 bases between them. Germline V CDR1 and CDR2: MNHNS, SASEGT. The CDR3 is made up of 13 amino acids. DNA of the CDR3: TGTGCCAGCTGGCCGGACTACAATCAGCCCCAGCATTTT. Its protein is CASWPDYNQPQHF.

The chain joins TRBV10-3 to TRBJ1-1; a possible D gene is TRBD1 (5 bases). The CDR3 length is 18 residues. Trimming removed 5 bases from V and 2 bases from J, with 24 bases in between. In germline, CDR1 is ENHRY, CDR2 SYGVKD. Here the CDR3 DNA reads TGTGCCATCAGTCCCCACTCTGGGGGTCGGGGGAAAAACACTGAAGCTTTCTTT. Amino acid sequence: CAISPHSGGRGKNTEAFF.

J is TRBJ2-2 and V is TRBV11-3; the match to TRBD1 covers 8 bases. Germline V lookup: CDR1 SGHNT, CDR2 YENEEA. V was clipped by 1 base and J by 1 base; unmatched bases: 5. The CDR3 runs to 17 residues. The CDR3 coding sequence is TGTGCCAGCAGCTTAGGCTCCGGGACAGGGAACACCGGGGAGCTGTTTTTT. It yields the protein CASSLGSGTGNTGELFF.

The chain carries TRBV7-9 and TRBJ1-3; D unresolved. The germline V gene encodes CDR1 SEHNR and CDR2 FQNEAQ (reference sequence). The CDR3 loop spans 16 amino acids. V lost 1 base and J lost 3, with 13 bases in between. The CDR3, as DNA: TGTGCCAGCAGCTTAGAGGGCCGCGGGAATGGAAACACCATATATTTT. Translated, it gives CASSLEGRGNGNTIYF.

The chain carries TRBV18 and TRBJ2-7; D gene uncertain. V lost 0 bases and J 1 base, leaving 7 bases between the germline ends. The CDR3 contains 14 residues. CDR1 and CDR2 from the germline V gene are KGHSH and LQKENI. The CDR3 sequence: CASSPPSPSYEQYF. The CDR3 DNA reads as TGTGCCAGCTCACCACCGAGTCCATCCTACGAGCAGTACTTC.

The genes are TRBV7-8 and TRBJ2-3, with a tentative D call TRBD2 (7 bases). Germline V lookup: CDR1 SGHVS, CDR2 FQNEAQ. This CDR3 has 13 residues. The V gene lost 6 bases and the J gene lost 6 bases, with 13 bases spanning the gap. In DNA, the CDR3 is TGTGCCAGCAGAGAGGGGGGGACGGATACGCAGTATTTT. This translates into CASREGGTDTQYF.

The CDR3 region has the DNA TGTGCCAGCAGCTTAGGCCGACAGGGGGCCCAAAGCTCTGGAAACACCATATATTTT. This gives the protein CASSLGRQGAQSSGNTIYF. V and J are TRBV7-9 and TRBJ1-3; TRBD1 matches at 10 bases. Germline CDR1 SEHNR, CDR2 FQNEAQ (reference sequence). With 1 base clipped from V and 0 bases from J, the junction kept 9 bases outside the gene matches. The CDR3 sequence is 19 residues long.

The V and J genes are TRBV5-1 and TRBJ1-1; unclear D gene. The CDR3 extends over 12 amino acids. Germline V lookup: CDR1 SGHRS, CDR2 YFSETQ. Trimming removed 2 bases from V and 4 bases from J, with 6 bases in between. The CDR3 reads CASSFGGTEAFF. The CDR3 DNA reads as TGCGCCAGCAGCTTCGGAGGCACTGAAGCTTTCTTT.

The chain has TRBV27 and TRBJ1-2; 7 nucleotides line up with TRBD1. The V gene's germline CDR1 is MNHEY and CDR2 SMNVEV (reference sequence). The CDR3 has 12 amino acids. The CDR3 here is CSTYRQGGGYTF. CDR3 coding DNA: TGTTCCACCTATAGACAGGGCGGTGGCTACACCTTC.

CDR3: CASSQLTRAWTGDTGELFF. CDR3 DNA sequence: TGCGCCAGCAGCCAACTCACCCGGGCCTGGACAGGGGACACCGGGGAGCTGTTTTTT. The V call is TRBV4-1, the J call TRBJ2-2, with TRBD1 matching 9 bases. V shed 2 bases, J shed 3 bases, and the junction held 13 bases outside the gene matches. Germline V gene data show CDR1 as MGHRA and CDR2 as YSYEKL. This CDR3 is built from 19 residues.

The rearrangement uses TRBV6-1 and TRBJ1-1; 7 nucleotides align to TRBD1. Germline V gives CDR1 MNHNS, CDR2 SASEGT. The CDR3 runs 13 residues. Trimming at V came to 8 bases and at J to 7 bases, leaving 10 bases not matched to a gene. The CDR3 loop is CASGQAARFEAFF. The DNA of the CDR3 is TGTGCCAGCGGACAGGCGGCCCGATTTGAAGCTTTCTTT.

CDR3 loop: CASRTSRGMNTEAFF. CDR3 nucleotide sequence: TGTGCCAGCAGAACAAGCAGGGGAATGAACACTGAAGCTTTCTTT. V usage is TRBV28 and J usage is TRBJ1-1; D perhaps matches TRBD1 (6 bases). The CDR3 consists of 15 residues. Trimming removed 6 bases from V and 0 bases from J, with 14 bases in between. Germline V gene lookup returns CDR1 MDHEN and CDR2 SYDVKM.

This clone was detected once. The CDR3 region has the DNA TGTGCCAGCAGCTTATTCGGGGTGGACTATGGCTACACCTTC. Translating gives CASSLFGVDYGYTF. The rearrangement links TRBV11-2 to TRBJ1-2; D is unclear. The germline gives CDR1 SGHAT, CDR2 FQNNGV. The CDR3 is 14 residues long. Trimming pared 2 bases from V and 3 bases from J, leaving 10 bases between.

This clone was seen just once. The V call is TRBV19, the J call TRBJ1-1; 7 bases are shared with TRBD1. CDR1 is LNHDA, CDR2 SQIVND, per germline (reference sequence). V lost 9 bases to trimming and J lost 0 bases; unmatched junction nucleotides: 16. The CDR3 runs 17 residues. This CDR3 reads CASQDRDGSWMNTEAFF. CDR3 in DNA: TGTGCCAGCCAAGACAGGGACGGAAGCTGGATGAACACTGAAGCTTTCTTT.

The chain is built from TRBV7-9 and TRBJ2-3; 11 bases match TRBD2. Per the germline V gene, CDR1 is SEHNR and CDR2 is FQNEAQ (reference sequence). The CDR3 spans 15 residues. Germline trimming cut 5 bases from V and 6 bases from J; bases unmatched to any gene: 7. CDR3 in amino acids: CASSPTSGGIDTQYF. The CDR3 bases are TGTGCCAGCAGCCCTACTAGCGGGGGTATCGATACGCAGTATTTT.

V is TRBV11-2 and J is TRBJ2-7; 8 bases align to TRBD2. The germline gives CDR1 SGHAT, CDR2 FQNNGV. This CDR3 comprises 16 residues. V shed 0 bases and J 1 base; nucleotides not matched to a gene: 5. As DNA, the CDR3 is TGTGCCAGCAGCTTAGATGTGGGACTAGATTCCTACGAGCAGTACTTC. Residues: CASSLDVGLDSYEQYF.

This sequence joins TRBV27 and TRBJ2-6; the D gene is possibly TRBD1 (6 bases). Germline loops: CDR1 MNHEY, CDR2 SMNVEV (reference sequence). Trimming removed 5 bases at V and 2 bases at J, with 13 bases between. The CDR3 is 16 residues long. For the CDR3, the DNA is TGTGCCAGCAGTCCCCCGTGGGGGCCTGGGGCCAACGTCCTGACTTTC. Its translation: CASSPPWGPGANVLTF.

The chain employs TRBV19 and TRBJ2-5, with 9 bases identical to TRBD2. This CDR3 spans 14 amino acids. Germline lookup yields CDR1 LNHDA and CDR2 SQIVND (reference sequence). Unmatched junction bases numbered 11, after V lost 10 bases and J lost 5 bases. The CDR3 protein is CATRLAGFLETQYF. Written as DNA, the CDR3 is TGTGCCACGCGGCTAGCGGGATTTTTGGAGACCCAGTACTTC. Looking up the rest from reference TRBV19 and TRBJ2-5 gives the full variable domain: DGGITQSPKYLFRKEGQNVTLSCEQNLNHDAMYWYRQDPGQGLRLIYYSQIVNDFQKGDIAEGYSVSREKKESFPLTVTSAQKNPTAFYLCATRLAGFLETQYFGPGTRLLVL.

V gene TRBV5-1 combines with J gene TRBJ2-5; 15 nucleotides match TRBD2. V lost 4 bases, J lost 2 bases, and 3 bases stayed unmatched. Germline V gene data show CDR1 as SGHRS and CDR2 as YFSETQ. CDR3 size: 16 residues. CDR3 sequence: CASSTGTSGGQETQYF. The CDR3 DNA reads TGCGCCAGCAGCACGGGGACTAGCGGGGGGCAAGAGACCCAGTACTTC.

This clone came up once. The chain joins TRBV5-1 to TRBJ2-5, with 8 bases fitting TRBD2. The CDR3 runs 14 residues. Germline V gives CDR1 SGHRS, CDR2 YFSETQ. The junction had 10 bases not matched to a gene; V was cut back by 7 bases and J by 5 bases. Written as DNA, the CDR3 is TGCGCCAGCGTAGGAGCGGGAGTCTGGGAGACCCAGTACTTC. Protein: CASVGAGVWETQYF.

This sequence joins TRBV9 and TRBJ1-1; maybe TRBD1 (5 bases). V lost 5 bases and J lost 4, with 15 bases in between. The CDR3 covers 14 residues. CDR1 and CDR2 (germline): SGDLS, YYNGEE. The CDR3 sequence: CASRPGLGPTEAFF. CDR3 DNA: TGTGCCAGCAGACCGGGACTAGGACCCACTGAAGCTTTCTTT.

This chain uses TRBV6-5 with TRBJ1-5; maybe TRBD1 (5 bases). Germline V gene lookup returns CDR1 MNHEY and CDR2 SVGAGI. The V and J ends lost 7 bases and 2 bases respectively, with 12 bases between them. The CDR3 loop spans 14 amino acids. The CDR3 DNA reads TGTGCCAGCACCCCCCCGGGGGGCAATCAGCCCCAGCATTTT. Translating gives CASTPPGGNQPQHF.

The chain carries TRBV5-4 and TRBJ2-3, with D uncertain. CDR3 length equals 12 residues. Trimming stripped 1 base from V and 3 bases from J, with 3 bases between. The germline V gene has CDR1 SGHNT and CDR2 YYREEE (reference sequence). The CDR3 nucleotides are TGTGCCAGCAGCTTGCGGACAGATACGCAGTATTTT. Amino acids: CASSLRTDTQYF.

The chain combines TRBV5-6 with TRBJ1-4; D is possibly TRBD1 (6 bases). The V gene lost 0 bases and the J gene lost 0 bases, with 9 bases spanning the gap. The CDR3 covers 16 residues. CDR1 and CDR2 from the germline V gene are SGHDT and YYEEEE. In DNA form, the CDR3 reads TGTGCCAGCAGCTTGGTTGCAGGGGCAACTAATGAAAAACTGTTTTTT. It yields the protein CASSLVAGATNEKLFF.

CDR3 protein: CASSLATQQGFEETQYF. The CDR3 DNA follows: TGCGCCAGCAGCTTGGCCACACAGCAGGGTTTCGAAGAGACCCAGTACTTC. This chain connects TRBV5-1 to TRBJ2-5, with a weak D call TRBD1 (5 bases). The CDR3 extends over 17 amino acids. V was cut by 0 bases and J by 3 bases, with 18 bases left in between. Looked up from germline, CDR1 is SGHRS and CDR2 is YFSETQ.

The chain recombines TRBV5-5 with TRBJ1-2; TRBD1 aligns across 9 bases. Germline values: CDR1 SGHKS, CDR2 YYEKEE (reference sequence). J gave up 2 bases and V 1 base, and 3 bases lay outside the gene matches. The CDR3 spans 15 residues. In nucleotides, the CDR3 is TGTGCCAGCAGCTTGACAGGGGGCCGGAACTATGGCTACACCTTC. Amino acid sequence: CASSLTGGRNYGYTF.